The rows below give T cell receptor beta chains drawn from one sample of a study of blood T cell repertoires in COVID-19. The protocol was immunoSEQ multiplex PCR, while the TCRdb copy is restricted to in-frame clones and leaves out a portion. The data show about 83,000 clones, more than 70% seen once. Specimen: peripheral blood. The source of these receptors is a woman over 75 in a cohort sampled during active or convalescent COVID-19. CDR3s include the opening cysteine and the closing phenylalanine or tryptophan. A D gene is named only where the DNA matches it firmly. The listing skips clone size in some rows; elsewhere it reads once, few, many or a size class.

abundance	v_gene	j_gene	len	d_gene	CDR3nt	CDR3aa
NA	TRBV14	TRBJ2-3	15	NA	TGTGCCAGCAGCCTACGGCAGGGCACCCTGGATACGCAGTATTTT	CASSLRQGTLDTQYF
NA	TRBV18	TRBJ1-5	13	NA	TGTGCCAGCTCACCTGACAGAAATCAGCCCCAGCATTTT	CASSPDRNQPQHF
few	TRBV6-1	TRBJ2-7	14	NA	TGTGCCAGCAGTGAACGGGGAATCCCCTACGAGCAGTACTTC	CASSERGIPYEQYF
NA	TRBV5-6	TRBJ2-3	14	NA	TGTGCCAGCAGCGCGGTGAGGGGCACAGATACGCAGTATTTT	CASSAVRGTDTQYF
NA	TRBV5-1	TRBJ1-2	13	TRBD1	TGCGCCAGCAGCTCCGGGACAGGGGGTTACTACACCTTC	CASSSGTGGYYTF
NA	TRBV18	TRBJ1-6	16	TRBD1	TGTGCCAGCTCCCAATCGGGACAGACAATTAATTCACCCCTCCACTTT	CASSQSGQTINSPLHF
few	TRBV7-8	TRBJ2-4	14	TRBD2	TGTGCCAGCAGCCCGGGGGGGGTAGTAAACATTCAGTACTTC	CASSPGGVVNIQYF
NA	TRBV28	TRBJ1-1	13	NA	TGTGCCAGCTTGGGGGCAGCTCCGCTGCAAGCTTTCTTT	CASLGAAPLQAFF
NA	TRBV4-1	TRBJ1-1	12	NA	TGCGCCAGCAGCCGCCCCTATGATGAAGCTTTCTTT	CASSRPYDEAFF
NA	TRBV5-1	TRBJ2-7	15	TRBD2	TGCGCCAGCAAGGGAGCGGGAGTTAGCTCCTACGAGCAGTACTTC	CASKGAGVSSYEQYF
NA	TRBV19	TRBJ2-1	16	TRBD2	TGTGCCAGTAGTTCCCAGCGGGAGTATGGCTACAATGAGCAGTTCTTC	CASSSQREYGYNEQFF